This passage covers 20 T cell receptor beta chains from one sample sequenced in a study of glioma-infiltrating T cells. TCR alpha and beta CDR3 regions were amplified from RNA using iRepertoire nested multiplex PCR. TCRdb re-derived calls from the multiplex PCR reads in MiXCR, one entry per CDR3 protein. The sample has about 130,000 distinct CDR3 sequences; 24% are singletons. What was sequenced was glioma tissue, nonneoplastic brain tissue, or PBMCs (not recorded which). These receptor sequences come from a human donor with low-grade glioma or glioblastoma, undergoing nonglioma brain surgery, or in good health (not recorded which).

This clonotype was seen many times. The rearrangement joins TRBV20-1 to TRBJ1-1; the match to TRBD1 covers 8 bases. V shed 2 bases, J shed 1 base, and the junction held 3 bases outside the gene matches. This CDR3 is built from 14 residues. CDR1 and CDR2 from the germline V gene are DFQATT and SNEGSKA (reference sequence). The CDR3 here is CSARSDRGNTEAFF. The CDR3 DNA sequence: TGCAGTGCTAGAAGCGACAGGGGGAACACTGAAGCTTTCTTT.

For this clonotype: A much larger clonotype is one base distant, so this may be a read error. The chain recombines TRBV15 with TRBJ2-1; the D call may be TRBD1 or TRBD2 (6 bases each). V was cut by 0 bases and J by 10 bases, with 16 bases left in between. The CDR3 length is 15 residues. Germline lookup yields CDR1 LNHNV and CDR2 YYDKDF (reference sequence). In nucleotides, the CDR3 is TGTGCCACCAGCAGAGATGGGGGGCGGAGAAAAGAGCAGTTCTTC. This translates into CATSRDGGRRKEQFF.

In this sample, this clonotype turned up a few times. The chain employs TRBV18 and TRBJ2-1, with D possibly matching TRBD2 (6 bases). This CDR3 has 16 amino acids. Trimming took off 1 base at V and 2 bases at J, with 12 bases between the two ends. Per germline, CDR1 KGHSH and CDR2 LQKENI. The CDR3 region has the DNA TGTGCCAGCTCACCACAAAGCGGGCAAGCCTACAATGAGCAGTTCTTC. It is translated as CASSPQSGQAYNEQFF. Together with reference TRBV18 and TRBJ2-1, the CDR3 gives the full variable domain: NAGVMQNPRHLVRRRGQEARLRCSPMKGHSHVYWYRQLPEEGLKFMVYLQKENIIDESGMPKERFSAEFPKEGPSILRIQQVVRGDSAAYFCASSPQSGQAYNEQFFGPGTRLTVL.

This clonotype is medium-sized in the sample. The J gene is TRBJ2-2, the V gene TRBV6-1; D might be TRBD1 (5 bases). The length of the CDR3 is 15 residues. V was cut by 5 bases and J by 5 bases, with 15 bases left in between. Germline V lookup: CDR1 MNHNS, CDR2 SASEGT. CDR3 sequence reads: CASSWNFQGTGELFF. The CDR3 DNA reads as TGTGCCAGCAGTTGGAATTTTCAGGGAACCGGGGAGCTGTTTTTT.

V and J are TRBV28 and TRBJ1-5, with D possibly TRBD1 on 6 matching bases. Trimming removed 7 bases at V and 4 bases at J, with 11 bases between. Germline CDR1 is MDHEN and CDR2 is SYDVKM. The CDR3 length is 13 residues. In DNA form, the CDR3 reads TGTGCCAGCACCTCAGGGGCAAATCAGCCCCAGCATTTT. This codes for CASTSGANQPQHF. Looking up the rest from reference TRBV28 and TRBJ1-5 gives the full variable domain: DVKVTQSSRYLVKRTGEKVFLECVQDMDHENMFWYRQDPGLGLRLIYFSYDVKMKEKGDIPEGYSVSREKKERFSLILESASTNQTSMYLCASTSGANQPQHFGDGTRLSIL.

The chain has TRBV12-3 or TRBV12-4 and TRBJ1-1, with D maybe TRBD1 (6 bases). V was clipped by 7 bases and J by 2 bases, with 14 bases between them. The CDR3 covers 14 residues. The CDR3 loop reads CASTATGVNTEAFF. In DNA form, the CDR3 reads TGTGCCAGCACCGCGACAGGAGTTAACACTGAAGCTTTCTTT.

The genes are TRBV6-6 and TRBJ1-2, with 7 bases lining up with TRBD1. The V segment lost 1 base and the J segment 4 bases; nucleotides outside the gene matches: 3. Per the germline V gene, CDR1 is MNHNY and CDR2 is SVGAGI (reference sequence). The CDR3 runs to 14 residues. The CDR3 region has the DNA TGTGCCAGCAGTTACTGGGACAGAACCTATGGCTACACCTTC. Protein sequence: CASSYWDRTYGYTF.

This clonotype was seen a handful of times. The chain is built from TRBV24-1 and TRBJ2-5, with D maybe TRBD2 (6 bases). The CDR3 length is 16 residues. Germline assignment: CDR1 KGHDR and CDR2 SFDVKD. Trimming shortened V by 5 bases and J by 0 bases, and 15 bases separated the two germline ends. As DNA, the CDR3 is TGTGCCACCAGTGGTTCGACTAGTCCGTACCAAGAGACCCAGTACTTC. It encodes CATSGSTSPYQETQYF.

This clonotype was recorded at least ten times. The chain couples TRBV27 to TRBJ1-2; the D is unclear. Germline lookup yields CDR1 MNHEY and CDR2 SMNVEV (reference sequence). V lost 8 bases and J 9 bases, leaving 13 bases between the germline ends. The CDR3 consists of 11 residues. The CDR3 loop is CASYSFPRYTF. The DNA of the CDR3 is TGTGCCAGCTACAGTTTCCCCCGCTACACCTTC.

Remarks on this clonotype: One end of the junction fails to match germline, which may point to a read error. The chain carries TRBV4-1 and TRBJ1-2; D is possibly TRBD1 (5 bases). The CDR3 extends over 14 amino acids. Germline-derived CDR1 and CDR2 are MGHRA and YSYEKL. CDR3: CSVESKQVRHGHTF. The CDR3 DNA follows: TGCAGCGTTGAGAGCAAACAGGTAAGGCATGGCCACACCTTC.

The chain links TRBV24-1 to TRBJ2-1; weak D call: TRBD1 (6 bases). Germline V CDR1 and CDR2: KGHDR, SFDVKD. The CDR3 runs 12 residues. Trimming took off 4 bases at V and 9 bases at J, with 9 bases between the two ends. The CDR3 DNA follows: TGTGCCACCAGTGACCGGACAGCTGAGCAGTTCTTC. This sequence encodes CATSDRTAEQFF.

The chain is built from TRBV7-3 and TRBJ1-2; 7 bases map to TRBD1. This CDR3 region has 13 residues. Unmatched junction bases numbered 7, after V lost 4 bases and J lost 8 bases. Germline CDR1 and CDR2: SGHTA and FQGTGA. The CDR3 here is CASSSSGGQGYTF. Written as DNA, the CDR3 is TGTGCCAGCAGCTCCTCAGGGGGACAAGGCTACACCTTC.

The gene calls are TRBV5-6 and TRBJ2-1, with a tentative D call TRBD1 (6 bases). The ends were cut back, 4 bases at V and 2 bases at J, with 16 bases in the middle. Germline lookup yields CDR1 SGHDT and CDR2 YYEEEE. The CDR3 runs to 16 residues. The CDR3 sequence is CASSPGHRDTYNEQFF. CDR3 DNA sequence: TGTGCCAGCAGCCCAGGCCACAGGGATACCTACAATGAGCAGTTCTTC.

The chain couples TRBV12-3 or TRBV12-4 to TRBJ1-5, with 7 bases fitting TRBD1. This CDR3 spans 16 amino acids. V lost 0 bases to trimming and J lost 2 bases; unmatched junction nucleotides: 4. The CDR3 coding sequence is TGTGCCAGCAGTTTAGCGGGCAGGGGGGGCAATCAGCCCCAGCATTTT. Amino acid sequence: CASSLAGRGGNQPQHF.

This clonotype appeared a few times. The chain combines TRBV7-3 with TRBJ2-3; D unresolved. The ends were cut back, 7 bases at V and 7 bases at J, with 9 bases in the middle. CDR3 length equals 11 residues. Germline V gene data show CDR1 as SGHTA and CDR2 as FQGTGA. CDR3 region: CASKLGNTQYF. The DNA for the CDR3 is TGTGCCAGCAAGCTGGGGAATACGCAGTATTTT.

This clonotype was observed a few times. This chain links TRBV7-3 with TRBJ2-3, with 7 positions matching TRBD2. This CDR3 is built from 12 residues. In germline, CDR1 is SGHTA, CDR2 FQGTGA. V dropped 4 bases and J dropped 15; count of bases not matched to a gene: 10. In DNA, the CDR3 is TGTGCCAGCAGCTCAACTAGCGAGGTTCGATATTTT. Translating gives CASSSTSEVRYF.

The CDR3: CASSLPGTGPPYF. DNA for the CDR3: TGTGCCAGCAGCTTACCCGGGACAGGGCCCCCGTATTTT. The rearrangement uses TRBV7-9 and TRBJ2-3; 9 positions match TRBD1. CDR1 and CDR2 (germline): SEHNR, FQNEAQ (reference sequence). V shed 2 bases, J shed 14 bases, and the junction held 8 bases outside the gene matches. The CDR3 loop spans 13 amino acids.

This clonotype has ten or more counts. The V and J genes are TRBV6-1 and TRBJ1-5; perhaps TRBD1 as D (5 bases). Germline V gene sequence: CDR1 MNHNS, CDR2 SASEGT. CDR3 length equals 14 residues. V was shortened by 3 bases and J by 3 bases, with 9 bases between the two germline ends. This chain's CDR3 is CASSDPTVNQPQHF. Here the CDR3 DNA reads TGTGCCAGCAGTGACCCGACAGTCAATCAGCCCCAGCATTTT.

A few counts support this clonotype. This chain uses TRBV7-6 with TRBJ2-1, with D tentatively TRBD1 (5 bases). Trimming removed 6 bases at V and 7 bases at J, with 19 bases between. The germline gives CDR1 SGHVS, CDR2 FNYEAQ. This CDR3 has 15 residues. The CDR3 DNA reads as TGTGCCAGCAGTCCCAGGGATGGTATAGGGAATGAGCAGTTCTTC. Its protein is CASSPRDGIGNEQFF.

This clonotype occurred many times. The V gene is TRBV28, the J gene TRBJ1-1; D uncertain. Germline loops: CDR1 MDHEN, CDR2 SYDVKM. V lost 2 bases and J lost 9, with 16 bases in between. The CDR3 contains 14 residues. In DNA, the CDR3 is TGTGCCAGCAGTTTAGTGCAGGACCGGACCCAAGCTTTCTTT. Encoded protein: CASSLVQDRTQAFF.